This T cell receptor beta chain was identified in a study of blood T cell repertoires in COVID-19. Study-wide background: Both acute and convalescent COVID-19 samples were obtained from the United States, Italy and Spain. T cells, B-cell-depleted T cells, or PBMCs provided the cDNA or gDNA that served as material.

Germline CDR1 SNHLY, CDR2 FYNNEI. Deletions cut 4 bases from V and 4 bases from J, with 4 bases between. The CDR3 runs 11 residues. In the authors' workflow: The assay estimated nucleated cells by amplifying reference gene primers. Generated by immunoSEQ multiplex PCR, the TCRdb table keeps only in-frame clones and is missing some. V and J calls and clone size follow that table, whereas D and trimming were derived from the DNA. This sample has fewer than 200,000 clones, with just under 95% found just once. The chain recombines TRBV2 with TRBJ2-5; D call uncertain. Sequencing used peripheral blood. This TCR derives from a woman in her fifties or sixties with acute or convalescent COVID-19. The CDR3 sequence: CASSGLETQYF. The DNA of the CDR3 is TGTGCCAGCAGTGGGCTAGAGACCCAGTACTTC.